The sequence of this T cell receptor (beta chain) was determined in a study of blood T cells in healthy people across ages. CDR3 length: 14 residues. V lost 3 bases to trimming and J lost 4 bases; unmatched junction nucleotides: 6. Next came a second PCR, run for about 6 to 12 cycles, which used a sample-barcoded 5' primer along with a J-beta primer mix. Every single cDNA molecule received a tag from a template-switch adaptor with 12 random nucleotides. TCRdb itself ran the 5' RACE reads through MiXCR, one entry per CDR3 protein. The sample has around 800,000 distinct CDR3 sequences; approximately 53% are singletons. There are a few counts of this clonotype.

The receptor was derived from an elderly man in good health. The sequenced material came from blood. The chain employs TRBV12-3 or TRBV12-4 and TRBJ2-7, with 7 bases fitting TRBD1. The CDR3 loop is CASSLDRSRYEQYF. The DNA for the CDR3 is TGTGCCAGCAGTTTGGACAGGTCTCGATACGAGCAGTACTTC.